A single sample is the source of the 7 T cell receptor beta chains below, sequenced in a study of CD8 T cells in Susac syndrome. Reverse transcription of roughly 0.5 to 1 ug RNA was carried out with random hexamers. A single record per CDR3 protein comes from TCRdb applying MiXCR to the immunoSEQ multiplex PCR reads. The table has tens of thousands of distinct CDR3 sequences, about 95% seen once. The sample consisted of CD8+ T cells from PBMCs. These TCRs come from a human donor with multiple sclerosis.

V is TRBV29-1 and J is TRBJ1-1, with a possible D match to TRBD1 (5 bases). The germline CDR1 and CDR2 sequences are SQVTM and ANQGSEA. The CDR3 totals 12 residues. V lost 7 bases to trimming and J lost 6 bases, with 15 bases between them. CDR3 sequence: CSGTAGGSEAFF. In DNA form, the CDR3 reads TGCAGCGGCACGGCGGGGGGTTCTGAAGCTTTCTTT.

The chain has TRBV29-1 and TRBJ1-2; D uncertain. The CDR3 is 10 residues long. CDR1 and CDR2 from the germline V gene are SQVTM and ANQGSEA. The V end lost 2 bases, the J end lost 4 bases, and 2 bases lay between the germline ends. CDR3 coding DNA: TGCAGCGTTGAAAGCTATGGCTACACCTTC. Translating it yields CSVESYGYTF.

This chain connects TRBV27 to TRBJ1-2; D gene ambiguous. The germline gives CDR1 MNHEY, CDR2 SMNVEV (reference sequence). The CDR3 is made up of 14 amino acids. V was pared by 4 bases and J by 6 bases, with 15 bases between. Here the CDR3 DNA reads TGTGCCAGCAGTTACGGGCCGCTGAGGAATGGCTACACCTTC. Protein product: CASSYGPLRNGYTF.

The V gene is TRBV7-9, the J gene TRBJ2-7, with 10 bases identical to TRBD1. Germline values: CDR1 SEHNR, CDR2 FQNEAQ (reference sequence). This CDR3 is built from 16 residues. V was pared by 4 bases and J by 3 bases, with 9 bases of the junction left unmatched. The CDR3 DNA reads as TGTGCCAGCAGCTCAGAGGGGGGGGACAGGGGCTACGAGCAGTACTTC. Translated: CASSSEGGDRGYEQYF.

The table lists this clonotype with a count of one. J is TRBJ1-2 and V is TRBV10-3; no clear D. Germline CDR1 is ENHRY and CDR2 is SYGVKD. V gave up 10 bases and J gave up 8 bases, with 17 bases separating them. This CDR3 is built from 12 residues. In nucleotides, the CDR3 is TGTGCCACCTCGCCGGACGAGTGGGGCTACACCTTC. As protein: CATSPDEWGYTF.

J is TRBJ2-2 and V is TRBV2; TRBD1 might be the D (5 bases). The germline V gene encodes CDR1 SNHLY and CDR2 FYNNEI. Trimming took off 10 bases at V and 4 bases at J, with 16 bases between the two ends. There are 14 residues in the CDR3. The CDR3 sequence: CATQQAVFTGELFF. DNA for the CDR3: TGTGCCACCCAACAGGCGGTATTCACCGGGGAGCTGTTTTTT.

The V call is TRBV7-9, the J call TRBJ1-1; tentative D call: TRBD1 (5 bases). The CDR3 is 12 amino acids. CDR1 and CDR2 from the germline V gene are SEHNR and FQNEAQ (reference sequence). The ends were cut back, 5 bases at V and 4 bases at J, with 8 bases in the middle. The CDR3 loop reads CASSEGFTEAFF. The CDR3 DNA follows: TGTGCCAGCAGCGAGGGGTTCACTGAAGCTTTCTTT.